This passage covers 23 T cell receptor beta chains from one sample sequenced in a study of blood T cell repertoires in COVID-19. Some clones are missing from TCRdb's copy, which holds only in-frame ones; the method was immunoSEQ multiplex PCR. Counted here are 68,000 or so clones, more than 80% occurring once; the ten biggest clones make up roughly 8.7%. Sequencing was performed on peripheral blood. These receptors were collected from a man aged 25 to 45 with acute or convalescent COVID-19.

V gene TRBV6-1 combines with J gene TRBJ2-1, with TRBD1 identical over 11 bases. The CDR3 covers 15 residues. Germline CDR1 reads MNHNS; CDR2 reads SASEGT. The V gene end was trimmed by 3 bases and the J gene end by 15 bases; junction bases not matched to a gene: 13. In DNA form, the CDR3 reads TGTGCCAGCAGTGAGAACGGACAGGGGGCCGAAGGAATGTTCTTC. It encodes CASSENGQGAEGMFF.

V gene TRBV2 combines with J gene TRBJ2-1, with 14 bases fitting TRBD2. V lost 10 bases to trimming and J lost 0 bases; unmatched junction nucleotides: 5. Germline CDR1 reads SNHLY; CDR2 reads FYNNEI. This CDR3 is 16 amino acids long. The CDR3 reads CAIGTSGSSSYNEQFF. The DNA for the CDR3 is TGTGCCATCGGGACTAGCGGGAGCAGCTCCTACAATGAGCAGTTCTTC.

This clone qualifies as medium-sized. This chain uses TRBV10-1 with TRBJ2-3; TRBD2 might be the D (5 bases). Trimming cost V 3 bases and J 1 base, with 5 bases left between them. The germline V gene encodes CDR1 WNHNN and CDR2 SYGVQD (reference sequence). The CDR3 spans 13 residues. The DNA of the CDR3 is TGCGCCAGCAGTGAAGCGGGCACAGATACGCAGTATTTT. Protein sequence: CASSEAGTDTQYF.

This clone was seen only a few times. The V gene is TRBV5-1, the J gene TRBJ1-2, with D possibly matching TRBD1 (6 bases). The CDR3 has 13 amino acids. Germline V gene lookup returns CDR1 SGHRS and CDR2 YFSETQ. V was cut by 3 bases and J by 6 bases, with 12 bases left in between. The CDR3 is CASSWRQVDGYTF. Written as DNA, the CDR3 is TGCGCCAGCAGCTGGAGACAGGTCGATGGCTACACCTTC. Full variable domain (remainder filled in from reference TRBV5-1 and TRBJ1-2): KAGVTQTPRYLIKTRGQQVTLSCSPISGHRSVSWYQQTPGQGLQFLFEYFSETQRNKGNFPGRFSGRQFSNSRSEMNVSTLELGDSALYLCASSWRQVDGYTFGSGTRLTVV.

The chain is built from TRBV19 and TRBJ2-2; 8 positions match TRBD2. The CDR3 totals 17 residues. Trimming at V came to 2 bases and at J to 5 bases, leaving 10 bases not matched to a gene. In germline, CDR1 is LNHDA, CDR2 SQIVND (reference sequence). CDR3 DNA: TGTGCCAGTAGTATAACCGGGAGGGCCTTTGGGACCGGGGAGCTGTTTTTT. It encodes CASSITGRAFGTGELFF. Combining the CDR3 with reference TRBV19 and TRBJ2-2 gives the whole variable domain DGGITQSPKYLFRKEGQNVTLSCEQNLNHDAMYWYRQDPGQGLRLIYYSQIVNDFQKGDIAEGYSVSREKKESFPLTVTSAQKNPTAFYLCASSITGRAFGTGELFFGEGSRLTVL.

V and J are TRBV6-2 or TRBV6-3 and TRBJ2-7; TRBD1 aligns across 9 bases. The CDR3 spans 18 residues. With 2 bases clipped from V and 3 bases from J, the junction kept 14 bases outside the gene matches. CDR1 and CDR2 (germline): MNHEY, SVGEGT. CDR3 loop: CASSYRVRLRDRDYEQYF. The CDR3, as DNA: TGTGCCAGCAGTTACCGCGTCCGACTCCGGGACAGGGACTACGAGCAGTACTTC.

The chain has TRBV9 and TRBJ1-3; D possibly corresponds to TRBD1 (5 bases). CDR1 SGDLS and CDR2 YYNGEE come from the germline V gene. V dropped 0 bases and J dropped 2 bases, with 9 bases sitting between them. The CDR3 contains 15 residues. CDR3 DNA: TGTGCCAGCAGCGTAGATCCAGGGCCTGGAAACACCATATATTTT. It encodes CASSVDPGPGNTIYF.

The chain uses TRBV5-6 and TRBJ2-7, with a possible D match to TRBD1 (6 bases). V was trimmed by 5 bases and J by 3 bases, leaving 18 bases between them. This CDR3 contains 15 residues. CDR1 SGHDT and CDR2 YYEEEE come from the germline V gene. The CDR3: CASSFERARGYEQYF. CDR3 DNA: TGTGCCAGCAGTTTTGAGAGGGCCAGGGGCTACGAGCAGTACTTC.

V and J are TRBV7-3 and TRBJ2-7; TRBD1 aligns across 7 bases. The CDR3 totals 15 residues. Losses at the gene ends were 2 bases for V and 2 bases for J; bases not matched to a gene: 6. In germline, CDR1 is SGHTA, CDR2 FQGTGA. The CDR3 sequence: CASSLEGAIAYEQYF. The CDR3 region has the DNA TGTGCCAGCAGCTTAGAGGGGGCAATAGCCTACGAGCAGTACTTC.

This clone was seen more than once but under ten times. The V and J genes are TRBV19 and TRBJ2-2, with TRBD1 matching over 9 bases. The germline V gene has CDR1 LNHDA and CDR2 SQIVND (reference sequence). Trimming at V came to 4 bases and at J to 7 bases, leaving 7 bases not matched to a gene. This CDR3 has 15 amino acids. CDR3 sequence reads: CASSKTQGAGGELFF. In DNA, the CDR3 is TGTGCCAGTAGTAAAACACAGGGGGCTGGCGGGGAGCTGTTTTTT.

The CDR3 DNA reads as TGCAGTGCGTCCCCCTATACCCAGTACTTC. Its protein is CSASPYTQYF. The rearrangement links TRBV20-1 to TRBJ2-5; D is ambiguous. The CDR3 extends over 10 amino acids. Trimming removed 6 bases from V and 8 bases from J, with 10 bases in between. Germline CDR1 reads DFQATT; CDR2 reads SNEGSKA (reference sequence).

The gene calls are TRBV5-1 and TRBJ1-6; no clear D gene. CDR3 length: 15 residues. V lost 4 bases to trimming and J lost 7 bases, with 15 bases between them. CDR1 and CDR2 (germline): SGHRS, YFSETQ. As DNA, the CDR3 is TGCGCCAGCAGCCCTACCTCCCCATGGAATTCACCCCTCCACTTT. This translates into CASSPTSPWNSPLHF.

The rearrangement joins TRBV5-1 to TRBJ2-1, with D uncertain. Germline V lookup: CDR1 SGHRS, CDR2 YFSETQ. There are 13 residues in the CDR3. V gave up 2 bases and J gave up 6 bases, with 9 bases separating them. CDR3 bases: TGCGCCAGCAGCTTCCCCTCGGGCAATGAGCAGTTCTTC. It yields the protein CASSFPSGNEQFF.

CDR3: CASSRQVYGYTF. The CDR3, as DNA: TGTGCCAGCAGTCGACAGGTCTATGGCTACACCTTC. The chain uses TRBV28 and TRBJ1-2; a possible D gene is TRBD1 (6 bases). CDR1 and CDR2 (germline): MDHEN, SYDVKM. The CDR3 sequence is 12 residues long. The V end lost 5 bases, the J end lost 4 bases, and 8 bases lay between the germline ends.

V usage is TRBV29-1 and J usage is TRBJ2-5; TRBD1 matches at 7 bases. Per germline, CDR1 SQVTM and CDR2 ANQGSEA. The CDR3 spans 12 residues. The CDR3 DNA reads TGCGGGGGCGGGTTCCCAGGGGGGACCCAGTACTTC. Protein: CGGGFPGGTQYF.

The chain has TRBV7-9 and TRBJ1-3; 8 positions match TRBD1. Germline lookup yields CDR1 SEHNR and CDR2 FQNEAQ (reference sequence). The V and J ends lost 1 base and 2 bases, in that order; junction bases with no gene match: 10. This CDR3 is 18 amino acids long. The DNA of the CDR3 is TGTGCCAGCAGCTTAGGGGACAGGTTTCCCTTCGCTGGAAACACCATATATTTT. Encoded protein: CASSLGDRFPFAGNTIYF.

This clone was found once. The rearrangement uses TRBV11-2 and TRBJ1-1; no clear D gene. The CDR3 runs to 12 residues. Trimming removed 2 bases at V and 6 bases at J, with 7 bases between. From germline, CDR1 is SGHAT and CDR2 FQNNGV. The CDR3 loop is CASSLISSEAFF. CDR3 nucleotide sequence: TGTGCCAGCAGCTTAATTTCTTCTGAAGCTTTCTTT.

V usage is TRBV19 and J usage is TRBJ1-5; TRBD1 might be the D (5 bases). V lost 7 bases and J 5 bases, leaving 24 bases between the germline ends. The CDR3 has 17 amino acids. CDR1 is LNHDA, CDR2 SQIVND, per germline (reference sequence). In DNA, the CDR3 is TGTGCCAGTACATCCGGGGGGGTCAACGGCTACGATCAGCCCCAGCATTTT. The encoded protein is CASTSGGVNGYDQPQHF.

This clone was recorded only once. J is TRBJ1-5 and V is TRBV28; D is perhaps TRBD1 (5 bases). CDR3 length: 16 amino acids. Germline V CDR1 and CDR2: MDHEN, SYDVKM. V was pared by 7 bases and J by 1 base, with 17 bases between. CDR3 residues: CASTIGGSVSNQPQHF. CDR3 DNA sequence: TGTGCCAGCACCATTGGGGGGAGTGTCAGCAATCAGCCCCAGCATTTT.

The chain combines TRBV7-8 with TRBJ2-3; D not resolved. The CDR3 is made up of 13 amino acids. In germline, CDR1 is SGHVS, CDR2 FQNEAQ. Between the trimmed V and J ends, which lost 1 base and 4 bases, there was a span of 6 bases. CDR3 DNA sequence: TGTGCCAGCAGCTTAGTTCGTGCAGATACGCAGTATTTT. This sequence encodes CASSLVRADTQYF.

This chain's CDR3 is CAWQGTVFFF. Written as DNA, the CDR3 is TGTGCCTGGCAAGGGACAGTCTTTTTCTTT. The rearrangement uses TRBV30 and TRBJ1-1, with TRBD1 matching over 7 bases. The trim removed 5 bases at V and 13 bases at J, leaving 7 bases unmatched. From germline, CDR1 is GTSNPN and CDR2 SVGIG (reference sequence). This CDR3 is 10 amino acids long.

This clone was found once. The J gene is TRBJ2-7, the V gene TRBV2; TRBD1 agrees at 10 bases. Trimming cost V 8 bases and J 0 bases; bases outside gene matches: 7. Germline CDR1 SNHLY, CDR2 FYNNEI. This CDR3 is 15 amino acids long. The CDR3 region is CASLLRDRGSYEQYF. Here the CDR3 DNA reads TGTGCCAGCCTCCTCCGGGACAGGGGCTCCTACGAGCAGTACTTC.

The V and J genes are TRBV3-1 (or the pseudogene TRBV3-2) and TRBJ1-2; TRBD1 matches at 7 bases. The germline CDR1 and CDR2 sequences are LGHDT and YNNKEL (reference sequence). Trimming removed 2 bases from V and 5 bases from J; junction bases left unmatched: 5. CDR3 size: 14 residues. This CDR3 is CASSQLTGSYGYTF. The CDR3 nucleotides are TGTGCCAGCAGCCAACTGACAGGGTCATATGGCTACACCTTC.